This is a list of T cell receptor beta chains from one sample in a study of Ad26.COV2.S vaccination and SARS-CoV-2 variants. Clones were read by immunoSEQ multiplex PCR, and TCRdb kept only the in-frame ones, dropping some. The repertoire holds more than 350,000 clones, with about nine tenths as singletons. This material consisted of peripheral blood, taken in a trial of Ad26.COV2.S vaccine versus placebo. Receptor source: a person aged 18 to 65 who received the Ad26.COV2.S COVID-19 vaccine or a placebo. CDR3s include the opening cysteine and the closing phenylalanine or tryptophan. A row's size may be missing; if present it is once, few, many or a size class.

J gene	clone size	V gene	CDR3 protein
TRBJ2-1	-	TRBV7-2	CASSLSGSLGNEQFF
TRBJ1-1	-	TRBV10-2	CASSFSQGDTEAFF
TRBJ2-1	-	TRBV28	CASRNLASSYNEQFF
TRBJ2-2	-	TRBV18	CASSPPEQGYTGELFF
TRBJ2-1	once	TRBV29-1	CSVAAGSYNEQFF
TRBJ2-3	-	TRBV19	CASSPPSAGGDEDTQYF
TRBJ2-3	-	TRBV2	CASSEISLASDTQYF
TRBJ1-4	-	TRBV3-1/TRBV3-2	CASSETGYGEKLFF
TRBJ2-1	-	TRBV11-2	CASSLDGTSGRYNEQFF
TRBJ1-5	-	TRBV19	CASSSVTGISNQPQHF
TRBJ2-5	-	TRBV11-3	CASSLSPRSRDPSCQETQYF
TRBJ1-1	-	TRBV27	CASSLFHGGNTEAFF
TRBJ2-2	-	TRBV9	CASSVGGLAVTGELFF
TRBJ2-5	-	TRBV28	CASSQNRGIGETQYF
TRBJ2-3	once	TRBV9	CASSVGGGTGNTQYF
TRBJ2-1	once	TRBV24-1	CATSDSDRGEQFF
TRBJ2-7	-	TRBV9	CASSAVGGQQYF
TRBJ1-1	-	TRBV28	CASSLHSGGPTEAFF
TRBJ1-6	-	TRBV5-6	CASSDRVYNSPLHF
TRBJ1-1	-	TRBV2	CASSTDSPKGFF
TRBJ2-2	-	TRBV12-3/TRBV12-4	CASSYTVAGELFF
TRBJ1-6	-	TRBV27	CASSPRLNSPLHF
TRBJ2-7	-	TRBV6-5	CASSRGLADEQYF
TRBJ2-2	-	TRBV30	CACYPGGTGELFF
TRBJ1-2	-	TRBV6-5	CASSSGTGHGYTF
TRBJ2-3	-	TRBV5-1	CASSLAGVGTDTQYF
TRBJ2-1	-	TRBV7-6	CASSRRPGVTDEQFF
TRBJ2-7	-	TRBV30	CAWSRADRGHEQYF
TRBJ2-1	-	TRBV4-3	CASSQVGGRDYEQFF
TRBJ2-3	-	TRBV7-2	CASSLAAGTSTDTQYF
TRBJ1-2	-	TRBV2	CASSEKGYGGGYTF
TRBJ2-7	-	TRBV4-1	CASSQVSWQGSYEQYF
TRBJ2-5	-	TRBV19	CASSIVQGAETQYF
TRBJ2-3	-	TRBV6-2/TRBV6-3	CASSYRFTSGTDTQYF
TRBJ1-6	-	TRBV21-1	CASSKVVRGHGTPLHF
TRBJ1-1	-	TRBV19	CASSIRAVDGMNTEAFF
TRBJ2-1	-	TRBV4-3	CASSQVAGSAYNEQFF
TRBJ2-6	-	TRBV25-1	CASSPLQGRGANVLTF
TRBJ1-1	-	TRBV4-2	CASSQDLRGGYTEAFF
TRBJ1-2	-	TRBV10-3	CAISETGGLYGYTF
TRBJ2-1	-	TRBV19	CASSTAGWAGGLRNEQFF
TRBJ1-2	-	TRBV30	CAWSVPTGGGNGYTF
TRBJ2-7	-	TRBV28	CASSPLAPAYEQYF
TRBJ2-1	-	TRBV25-1	CASILSGRAGNEQFF
TRBJ2-1	-	TRBV6-5	CASSYTGVGNEQFF
TRBJ1-3	-	TRBV25-1	CASSPHLGGPGNTIYF
TRBJ1-1	-	TRBV14	CASSQVDGLTAFF
TRBJ2-6	-	TRBV9	CASSPTGFAGGANVLTF
TRBJ1-1	-	TRBV28	CASYSSRGPYTEAFF
TRBJ1-6	-	TRBV11-2	CASRGDRVDSPLHF
TRBJ1-2	-	TRBV11-2	CASSLGPEGSYGYTF
TRBJ2-7	-	TRBV4-3	CASSQGPTYEQYF
TRBJ1-4	-	TRBV5-1	CASSLGREGEKLFF
TRBJ1-5	-	TRBV7-2	CASSLYTPLSDRPQHF
TRBJ2-5	once	TRBV5-1	CASSLLAGVQETQYF
TRBJ1-1	once	TRBV9	CASSVTGNTEAFF
TRBJ2-7	-	TRBV7-9	CASSSYTGQSYEQYF
TRBJ2-1	-	TRBV4-1	CASSQDRGYEQFF
TRBJ2-1	-	TRBV6-1	CASSELASGLYNEQFF
TRBJ2-7	-	TRBV5-4	CASFRQDGEQYF